The present entry profiles one TCR beta chain with its context. Its matching antigen is unknown. Sample-barcoded 5' priming and a J-beta primer mix drove a second PCR of roughly 6 to 12 cycles. MiXCR, applied by TCRdb to the 5' RACE reads, yields one record per CDR3 protein. The sample holds 550,000 to 700,000 distinct CDR3 sequences; roughly 28% are singletons and the top ten take around a sixth. This sample was included in a study of blood T cells in healthy people across ages. Study-level results: With naive T cell percentage, TCR beta diversity showed a strong correlation. Changes seen in expanded clonotypes were possibly confounded by donor CMV status left unknown.

The V end lost 0 bases, the J end lost 6 bases, and 19 bases lay between the germline ends. This CDR3 is built from 17 residues. The germline V gene has CDR1 SGHRS and CDR2 YFSETQ. This rearrangement joins TRBV5-1 to TRBJ2-1; weak D call: TRBD1 (6 bases). This receptor was obtained from an older woman in good health. Source material: blood. The CDR3 coding sequence is TGCGCCAGCAGCTTGGTGGCAGGGGTAATCCCAGTCAATGAGCAGTTCTTC. Protein: CASSLVAGVIPVNEQFF.